The 19 T cell receptor beta chains reported below all come from one sample, sequenced in a study of identical twins. TCRdb used MiXCR to reprocess the 5' RACE reads, holding one entry per CDR3 protein. Among about 530,000 distinct CDR3 sequences listed, over 12% were seen once. Separately, the same data were catalogued under a study of yellow fever vaccine responses in identical twins.

Sequenced material: CD4+ T cells sorted from blood. Receptors originate from a woman between 18 and 30 years old in good health.

The rearrangement uses TRBV7-6 and TRBJ2-3; 7 positions match TRBD1. Germline assignment: CDR1 SGHVS and CDR2 FNYEAQ. This CDR3 is built from 19 residues. V lost 2 bases and J lost 1; bases outside the gene matches: 15. The CDR3 DNA follows: TGTGCCAGCAGCTTAAGCATTGGGGTGGGGACAGCGGGCACAGATACGCAGTATTTT. Its protein is CASSLSIGVGTAGTDTQYF.

The J gene is TRBJ1-4, the V gene TRBV7-6, with 7 bases aligning to TRBD1. CDR1 and CDR2 (germline): SGHVS, FNYEAQ. J lost 8 bases, V lost 3 bases, and 6 bases had no gene match. The CDR3 is 14 residues long. The CDR3 coding sequence is TGTGCCAGCAGCTTGACAGGGAATGGCGAAAAACTGTTTTTT. It specifies CASSLTGNGEKLFF. The full variable domain, rest sourced from reference TRBV7-6 and TRBJ1-4, is GAGVSQSPRYKVTKRGQDVALRCDPISGHVSLYWYRQALGQGPEFLTYFNYEAQQDKSGLPNDRFSAERPEGSISTLTIQRTEQRDSAMYRCASSLTGNGEKLFFGSGTQLSVL.

The genes are TRBV11-2 and TRBJ2-2; 12 nucleotides line up with TRBD2. After removal of 4 bases from V and 6 bases from J, the junction contained 9 bases not matched to a gene. The germline CDR1 and CDR2 sequences are SGHAT and FQNNGV. This CDR3 region has 17 residues. This CDR3 is CASSSRLLAGGSGELFF. DNA of the CDR3: TGTGCCAGCAGCTCCCGGTTGCTAGCGGGAGGGTCCGGGGAGCTGTTTTTT.

J is TRBJ2-3 and V is TRBV2; no firm D call. Germline lookup yields CDR1 SNHLY and CDR2 FYNNEI. The CDR3 extends over 14 amino acids. Trimming shortened V by 2 bases and J by 2 bases, and 8 bases separated the two germline ends. This chain's CDR3 is CASSERVTTDTQYF. As DNA, the CDR3 is TGTGCCAGCAGTGAAAGGGTAACCACAGATACGCAGTATTTT. Looking up the rest from reference TRBV2 and TRBJ2-3 gives the full variable domain: EPEVTQTPSHQVTQMGQEVILRCVPISNHLYFYWYRQILGQKVEFLVSFYNNEISEKSEIFDDQFSVERPDGSNFTLKIRSTKLEDSAMYFCASSERVTTDTQYFGPGTRLTVL.

This clonotype has a handful of counts. V usage is TRBV20-1 and J usage is TRBJ2-3; D may be TRBD1 or TRBD2 (5 bases each). V was pared by 5 bases and J by 0 bases, with 15 bases between. The CDR3 is 15 amino acids. Germline V gene sequence: CDR1 DFQATT, CDR2 SNEGSKA (reference sequence). CDR3 sequence (DNA): TGCAGTGCTGGCACCGGGACCGCTAGCACAGATACGCAGTATTTT. Translation gives CSAGTGTASTDTQYF.

There are a few counts of this clonotype. The chain employs TRBV7-9 and TRBJ2-6; D might be TRBD1 (5 bases). The V gene's germline CDR1 is SEHNR and CDR2 FQNEAQ (reference sequence). The V and J ends lost 3 bases and 2 bases respectively, with 14 bases between them. The CDR3 contains 17 residues. The CDR3 DNA sequence: TGTGCCAGCAGCTTGAGACAGCTTGTAGCTGGGGCCAACGTCCTGACTTTC. Amino acids: CASSLRQLVAGANVLTF.

This clonotype has just a few counts. The chain recombines TRBV10-3 with TRBJ2-7; possible D gene TRBD1, 6 bases. Looked up from germline, CDR1 is ENHRY and CDR2 is SYGVKD. Deletions cut 1 base from V and 0 bases from J, with 13 bases between. This CDR3 region has 16 residues. The CDR3 DNA reads TGTGCCATCAGTGAGTTAGACAGGACCCTCTCCTACGAGCAGTACTTC. This encodes CAISELDRTLSYEQYF.

This clonotype was counted once. The rearrangement links TRBV18 to TRBJ2-5; D not resolved. CDR3 size: 14 residues. Trimming removed 2 bases at V and 3 bases at J, with 10 bases between. The germline gives CDR1 KGHSH, CDR2 LQKENI. The DNA of the CDR3 is TGTGCCAGCTCACCAGGGTGGCCGGAAGAGACCCAGTACTTC. Translated, it gives CASSPGWPEETQYF.

This clonotype occurred a few times. The J gene is TRBJ2-7, the V gene TRBV4-1; 7 bases align to TRBD2. The junction had 5 bases not matched to a gene; V was cut back by 1 base and J by 5 bases. The length of the CDR3 is 14 residues. The germline gives CDR1 MGHRA, CDR2 YSYEKL. The CDR3 coding sequence is TGCGCCAGCAGCCAAGGAGCGGGAAAGAACGAGCAGTACTTC. Its translation: CASSQGAGKNEQYF.

The genes are TRBV5-1 and TRBJ2-1; D tentatively reads TRBD1 or TRBD2 (5 bases each). The CDR3 sequence is 16 residues long. Germline loops: CDR1 SGHRS, CDR2 YFSETQ. The V end was cut by 1 base, the J end by 5 bases, with 16 bases between. As DNA, the CDR3 is TGCGCCAGCAGCTTGAGAGGGGTACTACAGAACAATGAGCAGTTCTTC. Translating gives CASSLRGVLQNNEQFF.

This chain connects TRBV28 to TRBJ2-1, with 7 bases identical to TRBD1. Germline lookup yields CDR1 MDHEN and CDR2 SYDVKM. The ends lost 4 bases at V and 3 bases at J; junction bases unmatched: 6. This CDR3 comprises 15 residues. The CDR3 reads CASSSGQVGYNEQFF. For the CDR3, the DNA is TGTGCCAGCAGTTCCGGACAGGTGGGCTACAATGAGCAGTTCTTC.

The rearrangement uses TRBV6-2 or TRBV6-3 and TRBJ2-5, with TRBD2 matching over 10 bases. The trim removed 0 bases at V and 4 bases at J, leaving 2 bases unmatched. CDR1 MNHEY and CDR2 SVGEGT come from the germline V gene. The CDR3 has 15 residues. DNA for the CDR3: TGTGCCAGCAGTTACTCGTCTAGCGGGAGAGAGACCCAGTACTTC. It encodes CASSYSSSGRETQYF.

Only a few counts were recorded for this clonotype. J is TRBJ2-2 and V is TRBV11-2; no clear D. The CDR3 contains 14 residues. V dropped 5 bases and J dropped 3 bases, with 10 bases sitting between them. Germline V gene data show CDR1 as SGHAT and CDR2 as FQNNGV. This CDR3 is CASSPSDDTGELFF. The CDR3 bases are TGTGCCAGCAGCCCCTCGGACGACACCGGGGAGCTGTTTTTT.

The CDR3 DNA follows: TGTGCCAGCAGCGCAGGTGGCGCCGAGTACTTC. Translation: CASSAGGAEYF. The chain recombines TRBV3-1 with TRBJ2-7; the D is unclear. The CDR3 extends over 11 amino acids. The germline V gene encodes CDR1 LGHDT and CDR2 YNNKEL (reference sequence). With 5 bases removed from V and 11 bases from J, the gap between germline ends came to 13 bases.

This clonotype showed up just a few times. The chain recombines TRBV20-1 with TRBJ2-3; 9 nucleotides line up with TRBD1. Losses at the gene ends were 1 base for V and 3 bases for J; bases not matched to a gene: 8. The CDR3 is 16 amino acids. Germline values: CDR1 DFQATT, CDR2 SNEGSKA (reference sequence). As DNA, the CDR3 is TGCAGTGCTAGAGCGAACAGGGGGCTTCGGACAGATACGCAGTATTTT. Encoded protein: CSARANRGLRTDTQYF.

This clonotype was observed many times. This chain's CDR3 is CSVSPLRFETQYF. The CDR3 DNA is TGCAGCGTTTCACCGCTACGGTTCGAGACCCAGTACTTC. The chain recombines TRBV29-1 with TRBJ2-5; D call uncertain. Germline CDR1 and CDR2: SQVTM and ANQGSEA. The CDR3 covers 13 residues. V shed 5 bases and J shed 5 bases, with 15 bases lying between them.

This clonotype was seen a few times. CDR3 nucleotide sequence: TGTGCCAGCAGCTTAGATCTGGGGACATTTCATGAGCAGTTCTTC. This sequence encodes CASSLDLGTFHEQFF. The chain joins TRBV11-2 to TRBJ2-1, with TRBD1 as a possible D gene (6 bases). The CDR3 totals 15 residues. Trimming cost V 0 bases and J 8 bases, with 14 bases left between them. In germline, CDR1 is SGHAT, CDR2 FQNNGV.

This clonotype was recorded a few times. CDR3 coding DNA: TGTGCCACCAGCAGAGATGCGCCGAACTTTAGCAATCAGCCCCAGCATTTT. This codes for CATSRDAPNFSNQPQHF. V gene TRBV15 combines with J gene TRBJ1-5; D not certain. The CDR3 length is 17 residues. The V and J ends lost 0 bases and 0 bases respectively, with 12 bases between them. Germline V lookup: CDR1 LNHNV, CDR2 YYDKDF (reference sequence).

The rearrangement uses TRBV7-9 and TRBJ1-1, with D possibly TRBD1 on 5 matching bases. This CDR3 contains 15 residues. V was cut by 2 bases and J by 3 bases, with 13 bases left in between. Germline V lookup: CDR1 SEHNR, CDR2 FQNEAQ (reference sequence). CDR3 region: CASSLPDRPYTEAFF. CDR3 nucleotides: TGTGCCAGCAGCTTACCAGACAGACCTTACACTGAAGCTTTCTTT.